The subject of this entry is one TCR beta chain. Original methodology: Counts of nucleated cells, estimated from reference gene primer amplification, were obtained. Profiling relied on immunoSEQ multiplex PCR, and the TCRdb table lists in-frame clones only, not all of them. From that table come the V and J calls and clone size; the DNA was used to work out D and trimming. Among roughly 100,000 clones listed, roughly 80% were seen once. This specimen belongs to a study of blood T cell repertoires in COVID-19. Study overall: COVID-19 samples collected from the United States, Italy and Spain covered acute and convalescent phases. The cDNA or gDNA used as material had been derived from T cells, B-cell-depleted T cells, or PBMCs.

Losses at the gene ends were 6 bases for V and 6 bases for J; bases not matched to a gene: 5. This CDR3 region has 13 residues. The V gene's germline CDR1 is MNHEY and CDR2 SVGAGI. The chain carries TRBV6-5 and TRBJ1-1, with 9 bases aligning to TRBD1. Sequenced input: peripheral blood. The receptor was isolated from an older woman with acute or convalescent COVID-19. In DNA, the CDR3 is TGTGCCAGCAGCCGTCGACAGGGGGCTGAAGCTTTCTTT. Translated, it gives CASSRRQGAEAFF.